The rows below give T cell receptor beta chains drawn from one sample of a study of cytomegalovirus exposure and HLA in healthy donors. Sequencing used immunoSEQ multiplex PCR; TCRdb keeps in-frame clones, though not all of them. The sample includes approximately 130,000 clones, 70% to 85% of them seen just once. Sequenced sample: PBMCs. The receptors derive from a young man in good health and CMV-seropositive. Both conserved end residues are part of each CDR3. The order of the fields is clone size, V gene, J gene, D gene, CDR3 protein, CDR3 DNA. A D gene is named only where the DNA matches it firmly. Rows may omit the clone size; those that give it use once, few, many or a size class.

>-|TRBV9|TRBJ2-1|-
CASSGTQWGAYTEQFF
TGTGCCAGCAGCGGGACTCAGTGGGGAGCCTACACTGAGCAGTTCTTC
>-|TRBV28|TRBJ1-2|-
CAVRSNYGYTF
TGTGCCGTAAGGAGTAACTATGGCTACACCTTC
>few|TRBV4-1|TRBJ2-1|TRBD2
CASSHISGGPPHEQFF
TGCGCCAGCAGCCACATTAGCGGGGGGCCCCCCCATGAGCAGTTCTTC
>-|TRBV5-1|TRBJ2-6|-
CASTLTESGANVLTF
TGCGCCAGCACTTTAACAGAATCTGGGGCCAACGTCCTGACTTTC
>few|TRBV4-2|TRBJ2-3|TRBD2
CASSQRGTSGTTDTQYF
TGTGCCAGCAGCCAAAGGGGGACTAGCGGTACCACAGATACGCAGTATTTT
>-|TRBV27|TRBJ2-5|TRBD2
CASSQQASGEGRETQYF
TGTGCCAGCTCACAACAGGCTAGCGGGGAAGGTCGAGAGACCCAGTACTTC
>-|TRBV28|TRBJ2-7|-
CASSFLRRAGYEQYF
TGTGCCAGCAGTTTCCTGAGAAGGGCGGGGTACGAGCAGTACTTC
>-|TRBV5-6|TRBJ2-3|-
CASSASSGVRTDPYTQYF
TGTGCCAGCAGCGCTTCCAGCGGGGTCAGGACAGACCCTTATACGCAGTATTTT
>few|TRBV5-6|TRBJ2-7|-
CASSFYRPGYEQYF
TGTGCCAGCAGCTTTTACAGGCCTGGGTACGAGCAGTACTTC
>-|TRBV29-1|TRBJ2-2|-
CSVETVNTGELFF
TGCAGCGTTGAGACAGTCAACACCGGGGAGCTGTTTTTT
>-|TRBV5-1|TRBJ2-7|TRBD1
CASSLGQGVVEQYF
TGCGCCAGCAGCTTGGGACAGGGGGTCGTGGAGCAGTACTTC
>few|TRBV30|TRBJ1-1|-
CAWSTGVLNTEAFF
TGTGCCTGGAGCACAGGAGTTTTGAACACTGAAGCTTTCTTT
>-|TRBV2|TRBJ2-3|TRBD2
CATPGGLTDTQYF
TGTGCCACCCCGGGGGGTTTGACAGATACGCAGTATTTT
>-|TRBV6-4|TRBJ2-7|TRBD1
CASRRTGGSYEQYF
TGTGCCAGCAGACGGACAGGGGGCTCCTACGAGCAGTACTTC
>-|TRBV10-3|TRBJ1-5|TRBD1
CATSDRDRGNQPQHF
TGTGCCACGAGCGACAGGGACAGGGGCAATCAGCCCCAGCATTTT
>-|TRBV7-9|TRBJ1-1|-
CSSSPDRNTEAFF
TGTTCCAGCAGCCCTGACAGGAACACTGAAGCTTTCTTT
>-|TRBV30|TRBJ2-3|-
CAWREQADTQYF
TGTGCCTGGAGGGAACAGGCAGATACGCAGTATTTT
>-|TRBV27|TRBJ1-1|TRBD1
CASTETGMNTEAFF
TGTGCCAGCACCGAGACAGGGATGAACACTGAAGCTTTCTTT
>-|TRBV5-5|TRBJ2-2|TRBD2
CASSGSSGGITGELFF
TGTGCCAGCAGCGGTTCTAGCGGGGGAATCACCGGGGAGCTGTTTTTT
>-|TRBV6-5|TRBJ1-2|-
CASSYSGLVNYGYTF
TGTGCCAGCAGTTACTCGGGTCTAGTTAACTATGGCTACACCTTC
>-|TRBV29-1|TRBJ2-3|TRBD1
CSGSPGQGSTDTQYF
TGCAGCGGCTCTCCAGGACAGGGAAGCACAGATACGCAGTATTTT
>few|TRBV7-8|TRBJ1-3|TRBD1
CASSLRDRVSGNTIYF
TGTGCCAGCAGCCTCCGGGACAGGGTATCTGGAAACACCATATATTTT
>-|TRBV10-3|TRBJ1-2|-
CATLQEDYYGYTF
TGTGCCACCCTACAGGAAGACTACTATGGCTACACCTTC
>-|TRBV6-5|TRBJ1-4|TRBD1
CASRVGGQLDEKLFF
TGTGCCAGCAGGGTAGGGGGACAGCTTGATGAAAAACTGTTTTTT
>-|TRBV29-1|TRBJ1-2|-
CSVGRGNDGYTF
TGCAGCGTTGGAAGGGGAAATGATGGCTACACCTTC
>-|TRBV5-6|TRBJ2-2|TRBD1
CASSPGTVTGELFF
TGTGCCAGCAGCCCGGGGACAGTCACCGGGGAGCTGTTTTTT
>once|TRBV4-1|TRBJ1-1|-
CASSQEAGALNTEAFF
TGCGCCAGCAGCCAAGAAGCGGGGGCCCTGAACACTGAAGCTTTCTTT
>-|TRBV19|TRBJ1-3|-
CASSIPPGTASGNTIYF
TGTGCCAGTAGTATTCCCCCCGGGACTGCCTCTGGAAACACCATATATTTT
>-|TRBV7-6|TRBJ2-3|TRBD2
CASSWSLAGGADTQYF
TGTGCCAGCAGCTGGTCACTAGCGGGGGGGGCAGATACGCAGTATTTT
>-|TRBV11-2|TRBJ2-2|-
CASSSRQLNTGELFF
TGTGCCAGCAGCTCCAGACAGTTGAACACCGGGGAGCTGTTTTTT
>-|TRBV6-5|TRBJ1-1|-
CASSYLEGSRTEAFF
TGTGCCAGCAGTTACTTGGAGGGCAGTCGAACTGAAGCTTTCTTT
>-|TRBV7-8|TRBJ2-3|TRBD2
CASSLLASGERTDTQYF
TGTGCCAGCAGCTTACTGGCTAGCGGGGAACGCACAGATACGCAGTATTTT
>-|TRBV6-1|TRBJ1-2|TRBD1
CASSGRRDRGMWDYGYTF
TGTGCCAGCAGTGGCCGCCGGGACAGGGGAATGTGGGACTATGGCTACACCTTC
>few|TRBV11-2|TRBJ1-1|-
CASSFANYGTEAFF
TGTGCCAGCAGCTTTGCCAACTACGGGACTGAAGCTTTCTTT
>once|TRBV28|TRBJ1-5|TRBD1
CASSFVGGGNQPQHF
TGTGCCAGCAGTTTTGTAGGGGGCGGGAATCAGCCCCAGCATTTT
>-|TRBV6-1|TRBJ1-5|-
CASSEVDGDNQPQHF
TGTGCCAGCAGTGAGGTGGACGGGGACAATCAGCCCCAGCATTTT
>-|TRBV2|TRBJ2-1|-
CATTSGTNYNEQFF
TGTGCCACCACTTCCGGGACAAACTACAATGAGCAGTTCTTC
>-|TRBV18|TRBJ2-7|TRBD1
CASSRGPGTGGYEQYF
TGTGCCAGCTCACGGGGCCCCGGGACAGGGGGCTACGAGCAGTACTTC
>-|TRBV6-5|TRBJ2-5|-
CASGFVSGTQYF
TGTGCCAGCGGTTTCGTAAGCGGGACCCAGTACTTC
>-|TRBV5-1|TRBJ1-2|TRBD1
CASSLTSRQGADGVLYGYTF
TGCGCCAGCAGCTTGACCTCAAGACAGGGGGCGGATGGGGTCCTTTATGGCTACACCTTC
>-|TRBV27|TRBJ2-2|TRBD1
CASSLSGQGANTGELFF
TGTGCCAGCAGTTTATCTGGGCAGGGGGCAAACACCGGGGAGCTGTTTTTT
>once|TRBV7-2|TRBJ2-1|TRBD2
CASSIKTGLVSGSYSEQFF
TGTGCCAGCAGCATCAAAACCGGACTAGTTAGTGGGTCCTACAGTGAGCAGTTCTTC
>-|TRBV13|TRBJ2-1|TRBD1
CASSFEGGQAYNEQFF
TGTGCCAGCAGCTTCGAAGGGGGACAGGCGTACAATGAGCAGTTCTTC
>-|TRBV27|TRBJ2-7|-
CASSLLRQGVAYEQYF
TGTGCCAGCAGTTTATTGCGTCAAGGGGTGGCCTACGAGCAGTACTTC